The entry that follows covers one TCR beta chain sequence. What it recognizes is unknown. TCRdb independently ran MiXCR on the RACE reads; one entry per CDR3 protein. Seen here are approximately 80,000 distinct CDR3 sequences, 13% observed once, and the top ten hold roughly 5.9%. This sample was taken from a study of human T cells and chemical hapten exposure. About the research overall: Donors were sensitized with 2% DPC on the upper inner arm. DPC 0.01% went on the upper back by patch test, with reading at 6 days.

Time point described: patch test 3, about 24 weeks after DPC sensitization. Treatment specified: therapeutic diphenylcyclopropenone sensitization with weekly scalp DPC. Study-level results: Expanded TCRs grouped into significantly more large CDR3 similarity clusters than controls produced.

The CDR3 consists of 15 residues. The germline CDR1 and CDR2 sequences are MNHEY and SMNVEV (reference sequence). V was cut by 0 bases and J by 3 bases, with 9 bases left in between. The TCR comes from a woman aged 50 to 60 with alopecia areata. Some clones in this sample may be carry-over from other donors' samples. Material: whole blood, obtained in connection with sensitization to the hapten diphenylcyclopropenone (DPC). The rearrangement links TRBV27 to TRBJ1-3; tentatively, D is TRBD1 (6 bases). CDR3 bases: TGTGCCAGCAGTTTATCACCAGGGGTTGGAAACACCATATATTTT. Amino acids: CASSLSPGVGNTIYF.